These T cell receptor beta chains were read from a single sample in a study of T cells and Merkel cell carcinoma outcomes. Method: immunoSEQ multiplex PCR; TCRdb's copy keeps in-frame clones and lacks some. The data show some 19,000 clones, 82% seen once. Sequenced sample: tumor tissue from Merkel cell carcinoma. These receptors originate from a human donor with Merkel cell carcinoma. CDR3s include the opening cysteine and the closing phenylalanine or tryptophan.

V: TRBV7-9; CDR3: CASSQGQGLNTEAFF
V: TRBV9; CDR3: CASSEQGKVGGNTIYF
V: TRBV27; CDR3: CASGSPGSYEQYF
V: TRBV6-1; CDR3: CASWRNIQYF
V: TRBV18; CDR3: CASYHGQGYNKQFF
V: TRBV19; CDR3: CASSLLPGGTDTQYF
V: TRBV29-1; CDR3: CSVRDSVHEQYF
V: TRBV27; CDR3: CASSPPGGGGNEQFF
V: TRBV4-1; CDR3: CASSQERGVIANYGYTF
V: TRBV19; CDR3: CASSTTGGGNQPQHF
V: TRBV7-2; CDR3: CASSPGFSNQPQHF
V: TRBV6-5; CDR3: CASSYLGQGRNYGYTF
V: TRBV11-3; CDR3: CASSLGVGNTEAFF
V: TRBV9; CDR3: CASSLAGEQTQYF
V: TRBV5-1; CDR3: CASSAKGGFDSGANVLTF
V: TRBV5-5; CDR3: CASSKIGGKMNTEAFF
V: TRBV7-9; CDR3: CASSQTGLNSYEQYF
V: TRBV21-1; CDR3: CMPGGLLHGEQFF
V: TRBV18; CDR3: CASSPRERANTIYF
V: TRBV7-2; CDR3: CASSSPGVPFRYSNQPQHF
V: TRBV7-3; CDR3: CASSEDPGLAKGEQFF
V: TRBV5-1; CDR3: CASSLDLAGQYEQYF
V: TRBV18; CDR3: CASSPSIDRYNEQFF
V: TRBV6-5; CDR3: CASSSDRETQYF
V: TRBV7-2; CDR3: CASSLGLDIDTQYF
V: TRBV19; CDR3: CASNTGLGGAEKLFF
V: TRBV7-8; CDR3: CASSLVGTSYNEQFF
V: TRBV11-2; CDR3: CASSLDGRVGIYNYGYTF
V: TRBV27; CDR3: CASSPTDPPNEQFF
V: TRBV18; CDR3: CASSQGGGYTF
V: TRBV5-1; CDR3: CASSLYVPTDKQFF
V: TRBV11-2; CDR3: CASSAGQGAEAFF
V: TRBV28; CDR3: CASSLSFVYEQYF